This T cell receptor (beta chain) was recovered during a study of cytomegalovirus exposure and HLA in healthy donors. In regard to this clone: The antigen remains undetermined.

Findings and limits, study-wide: Altogether, 150 to 200 TCR beta chains were recorded as cytomegalovirus-associated. Apparent HLA restriction characterized most CMV-associated TCR beta chains in a later analysis. Follow-up analysis found HLA locus-dependent TCR association rates, highest for DRB1 and lowest for HLA-C.

PCR used 60 Vbeta primers and 13 Jbeta primers. Sequenced by immunoSEQ multiplex PCR; TCRdb stores in-frame clones only, minus some. This sample has about 120,000 clones, with 80% to 85% found just once. The CDR3 contains 18 residues. The germline V gene has CDR1 SGHRS and CDR2 YFSETQ. Losses at the gene ends were 3 bases for V and 0 bases for J; bases not matched to a gene: 12. This TCR derives from a man aged 30 to 39 in good health and CMV-seronegative. V is TRBV5-1 and J is TRBJ1-3; 7 bases are shared with TRBD1. Sequenced sample: PBMCs. The CDR3 sequence is CASSSAPGQKLSGNTIYF. In nucleotides, the CDR3 is TGCGCCAGCAGCTCAGCTCCGGGACAGAAACTCTCTGGAAACACCATATATTTT.